This paragraph covers one T cell receptor (beta chain) sequence. Its target is unknown. V shed 3 bases and J 4 bases; nucleotides not matched to a gene: 3. CDR1 SGHAT and CDR2 FQNNGV come from the germline V gene. This CDR3 spans 14 amino acids. The sample belongs to a study of cytomegalovirus exposure and HLA in healthy donors. Whole-study context: The 120 or so validation repertoires were produced on the same platform as the roughly 690 repertoires of the first cohort. This was reported in a later analysis.

General observations from the study: Rare TCR sequences predominated, though certain public TCRs were found in many donors.

Sequencing was performed with immunoSEQ multiplex PCR; in TCRdb, only in-frame clones are kept and a portion is missing. Here the sample spans tens of thousands of clones, about 94% being singletons. The donors were part of the validation cohort of 100 to 150 subjects. That cohort was separate from the first cohort, which comprised about 730 subjects. This chain joins TRBV11-2 and TRBJ2-7, with 10 bases matching TRBD1. The TCR originated in a man in his late teens or twenties in good health and CMV-seropositive. Sequencing input: PBMCs. The CDR3 DNA reads TGTGCCAGCAGCTTCGGACAGGGGGTTTACGAGCAGTACTTC. Protein product: CASSFGQGVYEQYF.